This T cell receptor (beta chain) was documented in a study of shared clonotypes between healthy human individuals. Overall study results and limits: When compared with the clonotypes that were shared by all four sorted-subset donors, the non-shared clonotypes turned out to have lower generation probabilities.

Each donor was a Caucasian adult residing in Nashville, Tennessee. This clone was detected a few times. The target antigen is unknown. Compared with germline, one end of the junction differs, possibly owing to a read error. The assay was immunoSEQ multiplex PCR, and TCRdb's table has in-frame clones only and misses some. The table lists roughly 110,000 clones, more than 65% of them singletons. This TCR derives from a woman aged 30 to 39 in good health. Sequencing used memory CD8+ T cells sorted from blood. Specified subset: CD45RO+ cells pooled with CCR7-negative TemRA cells.

The CDR3 region has the DNA TGTGCCAGCAGCCTAGCGGGAGGTCTATCCTACGAGCAGTACTTC. Translating it yields CASSLAGGLSYEQYF. This sequence joins TRBV7-2 and TRBJ2-7, with 11 bases aligning to TRBD2. The CDR3 runs 15 residues. Germline V CDR1 and CDR2: SGHTA, FQGNSA.